This T cell receptor beta chain was retrieved from a study of blood T cell repertoires in COVID-19. CDR3 length: 16 residues. V lost 8 bases, J lost 2 bases, and 16 bases lay in between. Germline V lookup: CDR1 SNHLY, CDR2 FYNNEI. The assay was immunoSEQ multiplex PCR, and TCRdb's table has in-frame clones only and misses some. The repertoire has roughly 300,000 clones, around 87% of them found once; the top ten carry about 1.6%. The sequencing sample was made of peripheral blood. The sequence was collected from a woman aged 40-49 years who had recovered from COVID-19. The genes are TRBV2 and TRBJ2-6; D is perhaps TRBD1 (6 bases). In DNA, the CDR3 is TGTGCCAGCGTGCAGGGGAGAAGCCCTGGGGCCAACGTCCTGACTTTC. It translates to CASVQGRSPGANVLTF.